Included here is one T cell receptor beta chain sequence, with context. The data originate from a study of long-term antiretroviral therapy in people with HIV. V was clipped by 2 bases and J by 2 bases, with 7 bases between them. CDR1 SGHRS and CDR2 YFSETQ come from the germline V gene. This CDR3 is built from 13 residues. With survey level as its setting, the immunoSEQ assay was v3.0. Method: immunoSEQ multiplex PCR; TCRdb's copy keeps in-frame clones and lacks some. The repertoire holds roughly 42,000 clones, with about 90% as singletons. This receptor was taken from a woman in her 50s with HIV. The chain recombines TRBV5-1 with TRBJ1-2; a possible D gene is TRBD1 (5 bases). Sequenced here: unsorted PBMCs, sampled 1.2 years after starting antiretroviral therapy. The CDR3: CASSFAGNYGYTF. In DNA, the CDR3 is TGCGCCAGCAGCTTTGCAGGGAACTATGGCTACACCTTC.